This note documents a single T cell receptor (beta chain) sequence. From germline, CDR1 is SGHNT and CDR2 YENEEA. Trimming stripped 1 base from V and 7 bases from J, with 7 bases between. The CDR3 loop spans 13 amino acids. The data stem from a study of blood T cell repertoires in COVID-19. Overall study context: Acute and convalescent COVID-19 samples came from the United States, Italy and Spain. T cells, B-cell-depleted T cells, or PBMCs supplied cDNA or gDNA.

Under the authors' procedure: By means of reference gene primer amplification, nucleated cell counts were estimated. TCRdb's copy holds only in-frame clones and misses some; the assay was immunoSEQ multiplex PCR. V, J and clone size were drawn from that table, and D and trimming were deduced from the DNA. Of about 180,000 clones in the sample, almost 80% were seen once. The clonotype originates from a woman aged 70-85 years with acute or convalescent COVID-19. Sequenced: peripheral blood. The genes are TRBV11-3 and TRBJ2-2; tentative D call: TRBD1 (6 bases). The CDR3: CASSLVQGGELFF. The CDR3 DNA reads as TGTGCCAGCAGCTTAGTACAGGGCGGGGAGCTGTTTTTT.